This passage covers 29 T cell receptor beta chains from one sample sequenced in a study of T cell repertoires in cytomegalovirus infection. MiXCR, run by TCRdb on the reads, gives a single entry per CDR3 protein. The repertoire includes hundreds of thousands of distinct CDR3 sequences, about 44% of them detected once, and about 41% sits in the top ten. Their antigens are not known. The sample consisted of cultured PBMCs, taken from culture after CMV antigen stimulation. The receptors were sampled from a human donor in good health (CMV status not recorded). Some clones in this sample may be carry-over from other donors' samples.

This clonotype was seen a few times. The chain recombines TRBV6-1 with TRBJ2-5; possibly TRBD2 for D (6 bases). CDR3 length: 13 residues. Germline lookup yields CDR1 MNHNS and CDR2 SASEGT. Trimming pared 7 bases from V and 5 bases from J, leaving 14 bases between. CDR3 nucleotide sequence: TGTGCCAGCACCTTGGGGGGTGTGGAGACCCAGTACTTC. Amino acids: CASTLGGVETQYF.

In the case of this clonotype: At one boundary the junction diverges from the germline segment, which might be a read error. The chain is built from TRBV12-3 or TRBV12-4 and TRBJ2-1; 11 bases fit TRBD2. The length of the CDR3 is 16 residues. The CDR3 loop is CAGSLVVVAGGNEQFF. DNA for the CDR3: TGTGCCGGCAGTTTAGTTGTGGTAGCGGGGGGGAATGAGCAGTTCTTC.

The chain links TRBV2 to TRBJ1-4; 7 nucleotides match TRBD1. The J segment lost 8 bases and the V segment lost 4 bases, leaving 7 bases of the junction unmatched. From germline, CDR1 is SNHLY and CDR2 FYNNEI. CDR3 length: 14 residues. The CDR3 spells CASSGEVGGEKLFF. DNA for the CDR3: TGTGCCAGCAGTGGGGAGGTAGGGGGCGAAAAACTGTTTTTT.

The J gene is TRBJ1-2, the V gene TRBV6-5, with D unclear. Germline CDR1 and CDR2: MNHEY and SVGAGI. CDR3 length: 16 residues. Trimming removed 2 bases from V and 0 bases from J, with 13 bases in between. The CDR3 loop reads CASSYPPVRANYGYTF. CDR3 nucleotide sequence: TGTGCCAGCAGTTACCCTCCGGTACGGGCTAACTATGGCTACACCTTC.

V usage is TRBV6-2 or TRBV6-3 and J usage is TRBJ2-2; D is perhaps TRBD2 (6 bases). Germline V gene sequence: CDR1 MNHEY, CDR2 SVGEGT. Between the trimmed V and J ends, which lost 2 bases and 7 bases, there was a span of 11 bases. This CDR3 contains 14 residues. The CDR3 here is CASSYAEEGGELFF. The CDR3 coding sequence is TGTGCCAGCAGTTACGCAGAGGAGGGCGGGGAGCTGTTTTTT.

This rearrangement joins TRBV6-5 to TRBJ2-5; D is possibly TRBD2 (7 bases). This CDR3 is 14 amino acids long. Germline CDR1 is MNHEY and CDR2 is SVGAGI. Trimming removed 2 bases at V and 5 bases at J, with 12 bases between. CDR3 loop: CASSYGGARETQYF. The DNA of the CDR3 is TGTGCCAGCAGTTACGGGGGGGCGCGGGAGACCCAGTACTTC.

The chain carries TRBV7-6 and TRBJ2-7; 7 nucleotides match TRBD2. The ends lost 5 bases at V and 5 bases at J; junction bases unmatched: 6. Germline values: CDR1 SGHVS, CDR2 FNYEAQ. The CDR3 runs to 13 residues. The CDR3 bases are TGTGCCAGCAGCGAGCGGGAATACGACGAGCAGTACTTC. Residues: CASSEREYDEQYF. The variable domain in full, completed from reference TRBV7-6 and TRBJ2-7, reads GAGVSQSPRYKVTKRGQDVALRCDPISGHVSLYWYRQALGQGPEFLTYFNYEAQQDKSGLPNDRFSAERPEGSISTLTIQRTEQRDSAMYRCASSEREYDEQYFGPGTRLTVT.

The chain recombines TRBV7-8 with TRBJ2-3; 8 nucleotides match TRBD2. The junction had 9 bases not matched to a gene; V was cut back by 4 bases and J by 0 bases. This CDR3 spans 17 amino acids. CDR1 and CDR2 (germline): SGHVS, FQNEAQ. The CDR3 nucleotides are TGTGCCAGCAGCTCCCCCCTTTCTAGCGGGAGCACAGATACGCAGTATTTT. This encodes CASSSPLSSGSTDTQYF.

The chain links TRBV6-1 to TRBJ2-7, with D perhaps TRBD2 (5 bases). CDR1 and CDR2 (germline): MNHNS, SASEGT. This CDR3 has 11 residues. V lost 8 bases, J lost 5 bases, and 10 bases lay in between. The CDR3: CASGSYHEQYF. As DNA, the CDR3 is TGTGCCAGCGGGAGTTACCACGAGCAGTACTTC.

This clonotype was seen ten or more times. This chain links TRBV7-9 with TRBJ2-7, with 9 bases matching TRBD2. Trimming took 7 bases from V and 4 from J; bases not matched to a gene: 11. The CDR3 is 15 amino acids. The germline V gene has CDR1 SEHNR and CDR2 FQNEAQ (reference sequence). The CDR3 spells CASTGPAGGSYEQYF. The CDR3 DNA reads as TGTGCCAGCACCGGCCCGGCGGGGGGGTCTTACGAGCAGTACTTC.

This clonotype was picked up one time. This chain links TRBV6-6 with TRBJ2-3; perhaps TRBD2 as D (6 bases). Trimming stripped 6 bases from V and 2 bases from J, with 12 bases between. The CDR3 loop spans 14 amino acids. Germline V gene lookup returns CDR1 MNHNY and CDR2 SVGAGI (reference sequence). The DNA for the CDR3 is TGTGCCAGCAGGCCGGGGGTCTTCACAGATACGCAGTATTTT. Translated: CASRPGVFTDTQYF.

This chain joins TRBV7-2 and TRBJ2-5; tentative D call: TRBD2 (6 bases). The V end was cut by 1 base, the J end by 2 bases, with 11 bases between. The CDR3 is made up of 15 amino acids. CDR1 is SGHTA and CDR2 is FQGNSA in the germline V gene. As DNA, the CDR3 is TGTGCCAGCAGCTTAGTACCTAGCGATCAAGAGACCCAGTACTTC. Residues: CASSLVPSDQETQYF.

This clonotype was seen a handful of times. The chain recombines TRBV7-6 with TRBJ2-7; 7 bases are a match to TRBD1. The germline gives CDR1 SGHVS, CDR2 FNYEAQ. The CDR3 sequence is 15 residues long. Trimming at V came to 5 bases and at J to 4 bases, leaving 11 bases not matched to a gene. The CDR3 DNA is TGTGCCAGCAGCAAAGAGACAGGGCCGTCGTACGAGCAGTACTTC. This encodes CASSKETGPSYEQYF.

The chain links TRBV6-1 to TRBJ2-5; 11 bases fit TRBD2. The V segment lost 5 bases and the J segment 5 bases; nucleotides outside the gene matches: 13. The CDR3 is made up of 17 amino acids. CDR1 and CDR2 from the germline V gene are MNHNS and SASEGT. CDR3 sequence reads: CASSFLIAGGPLETQYF. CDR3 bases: TGTGCCAGCAGTTTTTTGATAGCGGGGGGGCCTTTGGAGACCCAGTACTTC.

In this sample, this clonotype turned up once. CDR3 amino acids: CASSPLRTSGGTDTQYF. The DNA of the CDR3 is TGTGCCAGTAGTCCGCTACGGACTAGCGGGGGCACAGATACGCAGTATTTT. The rearrangement uses TRBV19 and TRBJ2-3; 12 nucleotides align to TRBD2. CDR1 and CDR2 from the germline V gene are LNHDA and SQIVND (reference sequence). This CDR3 spans 17 amino acids. V gave up 5 bases and J gave up 1 base; unmatched junction bases: 7.

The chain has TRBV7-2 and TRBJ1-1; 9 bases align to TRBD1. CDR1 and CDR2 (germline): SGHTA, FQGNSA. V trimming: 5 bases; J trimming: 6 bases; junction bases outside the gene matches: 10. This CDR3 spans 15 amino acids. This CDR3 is CASSEYRDRVSEAFF. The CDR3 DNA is TGTGCCAGCAGCGAATACCGGGACAGGGTCTCTGAAGCTTTCTTT.

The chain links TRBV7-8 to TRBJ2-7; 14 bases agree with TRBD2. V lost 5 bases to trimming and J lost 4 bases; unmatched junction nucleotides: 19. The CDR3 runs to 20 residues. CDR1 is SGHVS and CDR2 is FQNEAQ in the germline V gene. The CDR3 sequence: CASSPSEGLAGVNWPYEQYF. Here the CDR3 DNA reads TGTGCCAGCAGCCCCTCCGAGGGACTAGCGGGAGTCAATTGGCCTTACGAGCAGTACTTC.

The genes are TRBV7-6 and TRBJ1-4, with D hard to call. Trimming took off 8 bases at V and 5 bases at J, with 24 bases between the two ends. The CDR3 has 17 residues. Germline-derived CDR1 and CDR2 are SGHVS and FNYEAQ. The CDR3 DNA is TGTGCCAGCCCCTCAAAGCTGAGTTACAGAGAGAATGAAAAACTGTTTTTT. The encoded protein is CASPSKLSYRENEKLFF.

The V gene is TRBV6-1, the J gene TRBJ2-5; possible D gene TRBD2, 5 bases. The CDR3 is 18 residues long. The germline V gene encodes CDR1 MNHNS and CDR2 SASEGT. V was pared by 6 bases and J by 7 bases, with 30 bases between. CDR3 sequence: CASRQDYGGGLKRVTQYF. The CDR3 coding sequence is TGTGCCAGCAGACAAGACTATGGCGGAGGTCTAAAACGAGTGACCCAGTACTTC.

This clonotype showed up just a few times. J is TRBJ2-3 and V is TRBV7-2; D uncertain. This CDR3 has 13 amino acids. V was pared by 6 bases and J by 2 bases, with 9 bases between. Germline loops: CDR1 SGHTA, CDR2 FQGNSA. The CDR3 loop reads CASSFPYTDTQYF. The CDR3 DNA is TGTGCCAGCAGTTTCCCATACACAGATACGCAGTATTTT.

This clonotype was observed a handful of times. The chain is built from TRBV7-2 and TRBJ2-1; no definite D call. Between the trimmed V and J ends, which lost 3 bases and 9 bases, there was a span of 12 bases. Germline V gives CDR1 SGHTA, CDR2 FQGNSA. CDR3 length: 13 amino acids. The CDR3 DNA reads TGTGCCAGCAGCTTGTCCGGCGATGTTGAGCAGTTCTTC. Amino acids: CASSLSGDVEQFF.

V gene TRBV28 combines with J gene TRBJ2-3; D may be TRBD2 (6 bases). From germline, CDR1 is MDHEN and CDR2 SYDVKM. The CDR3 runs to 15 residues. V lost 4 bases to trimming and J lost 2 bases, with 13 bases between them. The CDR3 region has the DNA TGTGCCAGCAGTTCTCCTAGCGCTCTCACAGATACGCAGTATTTT. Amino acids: CASSSPSALTDTQYF.

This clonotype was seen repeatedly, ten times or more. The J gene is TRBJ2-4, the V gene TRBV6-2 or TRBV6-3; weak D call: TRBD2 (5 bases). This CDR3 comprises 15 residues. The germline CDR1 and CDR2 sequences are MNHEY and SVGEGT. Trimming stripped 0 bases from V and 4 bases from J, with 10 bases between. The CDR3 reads CASSYSPPGKNIQYF. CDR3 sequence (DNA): TGTGCCAGCAGTTACTCCCCGCCGGGGAAAAACATTCAGTACTTC.

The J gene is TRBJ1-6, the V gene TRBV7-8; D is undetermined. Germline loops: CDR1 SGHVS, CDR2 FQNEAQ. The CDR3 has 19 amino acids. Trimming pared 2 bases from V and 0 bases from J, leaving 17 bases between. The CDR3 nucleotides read TGTGCCAGCAGCTTAACGGGCCCCGGCGGAGCCTCCTATAATTCACCCCTCCACTTT. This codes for CASSLTGPGGASYNSPLHF.

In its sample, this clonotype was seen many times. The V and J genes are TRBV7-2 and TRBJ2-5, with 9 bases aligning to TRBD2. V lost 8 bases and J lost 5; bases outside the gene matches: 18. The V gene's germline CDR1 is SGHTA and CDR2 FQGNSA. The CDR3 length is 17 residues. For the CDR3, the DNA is TGTGCCAGCGCCGATAGATGGCGGGGGGGCCTTGGGGAGACCCAGTACTTC. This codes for CASADRWRGGLGETQYF.

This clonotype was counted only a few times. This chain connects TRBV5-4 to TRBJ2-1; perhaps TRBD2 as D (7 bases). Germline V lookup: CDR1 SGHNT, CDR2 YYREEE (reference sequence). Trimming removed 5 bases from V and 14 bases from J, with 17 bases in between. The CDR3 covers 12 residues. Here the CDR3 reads CASRMDGGPKFF. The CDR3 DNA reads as TGTGCCAGCAGAATGGACGGGGGGCCGAAGTTCTTC.

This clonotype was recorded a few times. CDR3 amino acids: CASSLVSPLNTEAFF. Written as DNA, the CDR3 is TGTGCCAGCAGCTTAGTATCCCCCTTGAACACTGAAGCTTTCTTT. The chain has TRBV11-1 and TRBJ1-1; D unclear. Between the trimmed V and J ends, which lost 1 base and 0 bases, there was a span of 9 bases. This CDR3 has 15 residues. Germline V gene lookup returns CDR1 SGHAT and CDR2 FQDESV (reference sequence).

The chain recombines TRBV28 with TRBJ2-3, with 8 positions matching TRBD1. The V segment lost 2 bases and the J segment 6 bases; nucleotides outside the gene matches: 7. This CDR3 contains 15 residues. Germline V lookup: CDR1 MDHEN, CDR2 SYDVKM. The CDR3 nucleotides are TGTGCCAGCAGTTTAAGGCAGGGGGCGAGGGATACGCAGTATTTT. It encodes CASSLRQGARDTQYF.

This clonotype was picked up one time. Written as DNA, the CDR3 is TGCGCCAGCAGCCAAGATGTGGTAGGCAGCTCCTACGAGCAGTACTTC. This codes for CASSQDVVGSSYEQYF. The chain carries TRBV4-3 and TRBJ2-7, with unresolved D. Per germline, CDR1 LGHNA and CDR2 YSLEER. Trimming took off 0 bases at V and 0 bases at J, with 12 bases between the two ends. The CDR3 is 16 amino acids.